This T cell receptor beta chain was recorded in a study of blood T cell repertoires in COVID-19. Clones were read by immunoSEQ multiplex PCR, and TCRdb kept only the in-frame ones, dropping some. The table records about 300,000 clones, roughly 85% of them present only once. Between the trimmed V and J ends, which lost 5 bases and 2 bases, there was a span of 9 bases. The CDR3 spans 13 residues. Germline values: CDR1 SGHTA, CDR2 FQGTGA. The material sequenced was PBMCs or T cells enriched from blood (not recorded which). This TCR was sampled from a man aged 30 to 45 who had recovered from COVID-19. The chain has TRBV7-3 and TRBJ1-1; D is perhaps TRBD1 (5 bases). The CDR3 DNA reads as TGTGCCAGCAGCCCCGGACATAACACTGAAGCTTTCTTT. Residues: CASSPGHNTEAFF.